One and the same sample provided the 28 T cell receptor beta chains below, sequenced in a study of blood T cell repertoires in COVID-19. TCRdb's copy holds only in-frame clones and misses some; the assay was immunoSEQ multiplex PCR. The data contain under 200,000 clones, roughly 89% of them seen just once; the ten biggest clones take up 3% to 3.5%. The sequenced material came from PBMCs or T cells enriched from blood (not recorded which). These receptors originate from a woman in her twenties or thirties who had been exposed to COVID-19.

As for this clone: A read error may account for a junction end that differs from germline. This chain uses TRBV7-7 with TRBJ2-7; TRBD1 matches 7 bases. Germline V gives CDR1 SSHAT, CDR2 FNYEAQ (reference sequence). The CDR3 has 14 residues. The CDR3, as DNA: TGTGCTAGCAGCCTCCGGACAGGTGACTACGAGCAGTACTTC. Amino acid sequence: CASSLRTGDYEQYF.

Many counts were recorded for this clone. The rearrangement links TRBV3-1 (or the pseudogene TRBV3-2) to TRBJ2-2, with D perhaps TRBD1 (6 bases). Between the trimmed V and J ends, which lost 0 bases and 4 bases, there was a span of 9 bases. This CDR3 has 15 residues. The germline gives CDR1 LGHDT, CDR2 YNNKEL (reference sequence). DNA for the CDR3: TGTGCCAGCAGCCAAGATTTAGGGGGCACCGGGGAGCTGTTTTTT. This sequence encodes CASSQDLGGTGELFF.

The chain combines TRBV7-6 with TRBJ2-2; TRBD2 agrees at 8 bases. This CDR3 is 14 amino acids long. Trimming took 6 bases from V and 5 from J; bases not matched to a gene: 5. Germline values: CDR1 SGHVS, CDR2 FNYEAQ. As DNA, the CDR3 is TGTGCCAGCAGTGGACTAGCAGAGACCGGGGAGCTGTTTTTT. Its protein product is CASSGLAETGELFF.

This chain connects TRBV7-2 to TRBJ1-5; TRBD1 agrees at 8 bases. The J segment lost 3 bases and the V segment lost 6 bases, leaving 10 bases of the junction unmatched. The CDR3 spans 16 residues. Looked up from germline, CDR1 is SGHTA and CDR2 is FQGNSA. Here the CDR3 reads CASSRDRGAPNQPQHF. CDR3 DNA: TGTGCCAGCAGTCGAGACAGGGGAGCCCCCAATCAGCCCCAGCATTTT.

The rearrangement joins TRBV18 to TRBJ1-5, with 8 bases lining up with TRBD1. V trimming: 0 bases; J trimming: 6 bases; junction bases outside the gene matches: 4. This CDR3 contains 15 residues. Germline V gene lookup returns CDR1 KGHSH and CDR2 LQKENI. Here the CDR3 DNA reads TGTGCCAGCTCACCACCGGACAGGGAAAGTCAGCCCCAGCATTTT. This encodes CASSPPDRESQPQHF.

CDR3 loop: CATSKPGQGPTNEKLFF. Written as DNA, the CDR3 is TGTGCCACCAGCAAGCCGGGACAGGGACCCACTAATGAAAAACTGTTTTTT. The gene calls are TRBV15 and TRBJ1-4; 9 nucleotides align to TRBD1. The V gene end was trimmed by 4 bases and the J gene end by 2 bases; junction bases not matched to a gene: 8. The CDR3 is 17 residues long. Germline V CDR1 and CDR2: LNHNV, YYDKDF (reference sequence).

The V call is TRBV3-1 (or the pseudogene TRBV3-2), the J call TRBJ2-3, with 8 positions matching TRBD2. Germline V gene data show CDR1 as LGHDT and CDR2 as YNNKEL (reference sequence). This CDR3 has 15 amino acids. V shed 1 base and J 2 bases; nucleotides not matched to a gene: 2. The CDR3 region has the DNA TGTGCCAGCAGCCAAGGCGGGGGGTTCACAGATACGCAGTATTTT. This gives the protein CASSQGGGFTDTQYF.

This clone has only a few counts. This sequence joins TRBV7-8 and TRBJ2-1; D possibly corresponds to TRBD1 (6 bases). This CDR3 comprises 16 residues. V lost 1 base to trimming and J lost 4 bases, with 14 bases between them. Germline V lookup: CDR1 SGHVS, CDR2 FQNEAQ. The CDR3: CASSLGGRGRYNEQFF. In DNA form, the CDR3 reads TGTGCCAGCAGCTTAGGTGGCAGGGGTAGATACAATGAGCAGTTCTTC.

The chain couples TRBV7-2 to TRBJ1-3; D is ambiguous. There are 15 residues in the CDR3. Germline assignment: CDR1 SGHTA and CDR2 FQGNSA. V was cut by 0 bases and J by 3 bases, with 9 bases left in between. This chain's CDR3 is CASSLAPSFGNTIYF. CDR3 DNA: TGTGCCAGCAGCTTAGCTCCGTCGTTTGGAAACACCATATATTTT. The complete variable domain, with remaining parts taken from reference TRBV7-2 and TRBJ1-3, reads GAGVSQSPSNKVTEKGKDVELRCDPISGHTALYWYRQSLGQGLEFLIYFQGNSAPDKSGLPSDRFSAERTGGSVSTLTIQRTQQEDSAVYLCASSLAPSFGNTIYFGEGSWLTVV.

The chain couples TRBV6-5 to TRBJ2-5, with TRBD1 as a possible D gene (6 bases). Germline CDR1 reads MNHEY; CDR2 reads SVGAGI. This CDR3 has 16 amino acids. Deletions cut 0 bases from V and 1 base from J, with 12 bases between. The CDR3 DNA follows: TGTGCCAGCAGTTACTCGAGGGGGACCCTCCAAGAGACCCAGTACTTC. As protein: CASSYSRGTLQETQYF.

The chain joins TRBV4-3 to TRBJ2-1; tentative D call: TRBD1 (5 bases). The CDR3 covers 14 residues. V gave up 4 bases and J gave up 8 bases, with 15 bases separating them. Per the germline V gene, CDR1 is LGHNA and CDR2 is YSLEER. The CDR3 sequence: CASSLFTQGYEQFF. The DNA of the CDR3 is TGCGCCAGCAGCCTTTTCACCCAGGGCTATGAGCAGTTCTTC.

The rearrangement links TRBV7-8 to TRBJ1-2; 10 bases fit TRBD1. The CDR3 extends over 15 amino acids. V lost 5 bases to trimming and J lost 8 bases; unmatched junction nucleotides: 11. Germline CDR1 is SGHVS and CDR2 is FQNEAQ. The CDR3 bases are TGTGCCAGCAGCGGTAGGACAGGGGGGTTAAGAGGCTACACCTTC. Translating gives CASSGRTGGLRGYTF. The full variable domain, in which reference TRBV7-8 and TRBJ1-2 provide the parts outside the CDR3, is GAGVSQSPRYKVAKRGQDVALRCDPISGHVSLFWYQQALGQGPEFLTYFQNEAQLDKSGLPSDRFFAERPEGSVSTLKIQRTQQEDSAVYLCASSGRTGGLRGYTFGSGTRLTVV.

This clone has a single count. The chain carries TRBV10-2 and TRBJ2-7; possibly TRBD1 for D (6 bases). Germline values: CDR1 WSHSY, CDR2 SAAADI. V was pared by 8 bases and J by 6 bases, with 17 bases between. CDR3 length: 13 amino acids. CDR3 nucleotides: TGCGCCAGCTTATTACAGGGTAATGGCGAGCAGTACTTC. It is translated as CASLLQGNGEQYF.

This chain uses TRBV12-5 with TRBJ2-7; TRBD2 matches 8 bases. The length of the CDR3 is 13 residues. From germline, CDR1 is LGHNT and CDR2 FRNRAP. The V and J ends lost 6 bases and 2 bases, in that order; junction bases with no gene match: 3. The DNA of the CDR3 is TGTGCTAGTGGCCGGGGGGGAACCTACGAGCAGTACTTC. Amino acids: CASGRGGTYEQYF.

This chain uses TRBV15 with TRBJ2-1, with D possibly TRBD2 on 6 matching bases. Trimming stripped 1 base from V and 1 base from J, with 20 bases between. The CDR3 is 19 residues long. CDR1 is LNHNV and CDR2 is YYDKDF in the germline V gene (reference sequence). The CDR3: CATSRGQGGDWGSYNEQFF. CDR3 DNA: TGTGCCACCAGCAGAGGCCAGGGTGGGGACTGGGGGTCCTACAATGAGCAGTTCTTC.

This chain joins TRBV5-1 and TRBJ1-2; D is unclear. Deletions cut 0 bases from V and 1 base from J, with 7 bases between. The CDR3 contains 14 residues. Germline V gene lookup returns CDR1 SGHRS and CDR2 YFSETQ. The CDR3 DNA is TGCGCCAGCAGCTTGGAGCCCTTTAACTATGGCTACACCTTC. Protein product: CASSLEPFNYGYTF.

This sequence joins TRBV19 and TRBJ1-5; TRBD1 agrees at 7 bases. Germline V gene lookup returns CDR1 LNHDA and CDR2 SQIVND (reference sequence). Trimming took 9 bases from V and 4 from J; bases not matched to a gene: 3. The CDR3 runs to 12 residues. CDR3: CASNRGNQPQHF. The CDR3 DNA is TGTGCCAGCAACAGGGGTAATCAGCCCCAGCATTTT.

The chain joins TRBV5-1 to TRBJ2-3; tentative D call: TRBD2 (5 bases). This CDR3 has 15 amino acids. CDR1 and CDR2 from the germline V gene are SGHRS and YFSETQ. Deletions cut 0 bases from V and 1 base from J, with 9 bases between. The CDR3 loop is CASSLEGRRTDTQYF. The CDR3 DNA reads TGCGCCAGCAGCTTGGAAGGGAGACGCACAGATACGCAGTATTTT.

The genes are TRBV15 and TRBJ1-5; D uncertain. V lost 0 bases to trimming and J lost 4 bases, with 16 bases between them. The CDR3 has 17 residues. Germline lookup yields CDR1 LNHNV and CDR2 YYDKDF (reference sequence). DNA for the CDR3: TGTGCCACCAGCAGAGATTTAACGGGGTCCTGGAATCAGCCCCAGCATTTT. Residues: CATSRDLTGSWNQPQHF.

The V gene is TRBV14, the J gene TRBJ1-1; 9 bases agree with TRBD1. V shed 0 bases, J shed 0 bases, and the junction held 11 bases outside the gene matches. From germline, CDR1 is SGHDN and CDR2 FVKESK. The CDR3 length is 19 residues. DNA of the CDR3: TGTGCCAGCAGCCAAGATTTCCGCGACAGGGGGAGAATGAACACTGAAGCTTTCTTT. Encoded protein: CASSQDFRDRGRMNTEAFF.

The gene calls are TRBV7-2 and TRBJ1-1, with D possibly TRBD1 on 5 matching bases. The CDR3 covers 12 residues. V lost 4 bases and J 8 bases, leaving 11 bases between the germline ends. Per germline, CDR1 SGHTA and CDR2 FQGNSA. The CDR3 nucleotides are TGTGCCAGCAGCTCAGGGCGTATAGAAGCTTTCTTT. Amino acid sequence: CASSSGRIEAFF.

V gene TRBV6-5 combines with J gene TRBJ2-1, with D tentatively TRBD2 (5 bases). The CDR3 loop spans 15 amino acids. Trimming shortened V by 5 bases and J by 5 bases, and 16 bases separated the two germline ends. Germline V gene lookup returns CDR1 MNHEY and CDR2 SVGAGI. The CDR3 DNA reads as TGTGCCAGCAGTCCCTCCCTAGCCATCAACAATGAGCAGTTCTTC. It encodes CASSPSLAINNEQFF.

CDR3 sequence: CASSRGVSKAAGELFF. Here the CDR3 DNA reads TGTGCCAGCAGCCGGGGGGTCTCGAAAGCTGCCGGGGAGCTGTTTTTT. J is TRBJ2-2 and V is TRBV2, with 7 nucleotides matching TRBD2. The junction had 13 bases not matched to a gene; V was cut back by 6 bases and J by 6 bases. The CDR3 sequence is 16 residues long. The V gene's germline CDR1 is SNHLY and CDR2 FYNNEI.

V and J are TRBV7-2 and TRBJ1-5; TRBD1 might be the D (6 bases). Germline CDR1 reads SGHTA; CDR2 reads FQGNSA. Trimming took 3 bases from V and 6 from J, leaving 15 bases between them. This CDR3 region has 15 residues. The CDR3 sequence: CASSFSRGVGQPQHF. CDR3 DNA sequence: TGTGCCAGCAGCTTTAGCAGGGGCGTTGGTCAGCCCCAGCATTTT.

The chain is built from TRBV5-1 and TRBJ2-3, with 7 bases fitting TRBD2. The length of the CDR3 is 16 residues. Germline CDR1 and CDR2: SGHRS and YFSETQ. The CDR3, as DNA: TGCGCTAGCCGTGGCGGGGGATTTGTACGCACAGATACGCAGTATTTT. As protein: CASRGGGFVRTDTQYF.

The rearrangement links TRBV7-2 to TRBJ2-1; maybe TRBD2 (6 bases). Trimming took off 6 bases at V and 2 bases at J, with 17 bases between the two ends. Germline V gene lookup returns CDR1 SGHTA and CDR2 FQGNSA. The CDR3 runs to 16 residues. The CDR3 region is CASSSVAGRTYNEQFF. CDR3 DNA sequence: TGTGCCAGCAGTTCCGTTGCGGGGAGAACCTACAATGAGCAGTTCTTC.

CDR3 residues: CASSPGNREKLFF. For the CDR3, the DNA is TGTGCCAGCAGTCCTGGGAACAGGGAAAAACTGTTTTTT. This chain connects TRBV25-1 to TRBJ1-4, with TRBD1 as a possible D gene (5 bases). The germline V gene encodes CDR1 MGHDK and CDR2 SYGVNS. The CDR3 totals 13 residues. Trimming left V 5 bases short and J 8 bases short, with 12 bases between.

This sequence joins TRBV12-5 and TRBJ1-5, with D perhaps matching TRBD1 (6 bases). Trimming stripped 1 base from V and 5 bases from J, with 12 bases between. The CDR3 is made up of 15 amino acids. From germline, CDR1 is LGHNT and CDR2 FRNRAP. This CDR3 reads CASGLDRGGHQPQHF. The CDR3, as DNA: TGTGCTAGTGGTTTGGATAGGGGGGGCCATCAGCCCCAGCATTTT.